This T cell receptor (beta chain) was captured by sequencing in a study of human T cells and chemical hapten exposure. Study-wide points: Relative to controls, expanded TCRs formed significantly more large CDR3 similarity clusters. Donors had alopecia, so their immune response may differ from healthy people's.

CDR1 is SGHRS, CDR2 YFSETQ, per germline. The CDR3 sequence is 13 residues long. Trimming removed 5 bases at V and 5 bases at J, with 13 bases between. A word on this clonotype: Antigen unknown.

As to time point: patch test 2, 6 weeks after DPC sensitization. Treatment reported: therapeutic diphenylcyclopropenone sensitization with weekly scalp DPC. TCRdb processed the RACE reads anew with MiXCR; each CDR3 protein has one entry. The sample consists of about 140,000 distinct CDR3 sequences, approximately 12% of them appearing once. The chain uses TRBV5-1 and TRBJ1-1; tentative D call: TRBD1 (6 bases). The source of this sequence is a woman aged 50 to 60 with alopecia areata. Some clones in this sample may be carry-over from other donors' samples. The sequencing here drew on whole blood, taken in connection with sensitization to the hapten diphenylcyclopropenone (DPC). The CDR3 coding sequence is TGCGCCAGCAGTCCACAGGGACGGACTGAAGCTTTCTTT. Translation gives CASSPQGRTEAFF.